Below, 20 T cell receptor beta chains from the same sample are listed, as sequenced in a study of HIV-infected patients and healthy controls. Each CDR3 protein is one row after TCRdb ran MiXCR on the 5' RACE reads. The sample contains around 58,000 distinct CDR3 sequences, 19% of which appear only once. The sequenced sample was CD4+ T cells from blood. The source of these receptors is a human donor in good health.

The chain is built from TRBV20-1 and TRBJ2-7; 8 bases match TRBD1. Per the germline V gene, CDR1 is DFQATT and CDR2 is SNEGSKA (reference sequence). CDR3 length: 14 amino acids. After removal of 2 bases from V and 6 bases from J, the junction contained 9 bases not matched to a gene. CDR3: CSARSRTGIGEQYF. Here the CDR3 DNA reads TGCAGTGCTAGATCACGGACAGGGATAGGCGAGCAGTACTTC.

This clonotype has a handful of counts. The genes are TRBV19 and TRBJ2-1, with D maybe TRBD1 (6 bases). The CDR3 is 17 residues long. Germline lookup yields CDR1 LNHDA and CDR2 SQIVND (reference sequence). V lost 7 bases and J 0 bases, leaving 19 bases between the germline ends. The CDR3 DNA follows: TGTGCCAGTACCAGAGGTGGCAGGGGCTTCTCCTACAATGAGCAGTTCTTC. This encodes CASTRGGRGFSYNEQFF.

CDR3 sequence reads: CSVVITGTGSGYTF. The CDR3, as DNA: TGCAGCGTTGTTATCACCGGGACAGGGAGTGGCTACACCTTC. The chain has TRBV29-1 and TRBJ1-2; 9 nucleotides line up with TRBD1. CDR1 and CDR2 from the germline V gene are SQVTM and ANQGSEA. The CDR3 loop spans 14 amino acids. V was clipped by 4 bases and J by 7 bases; unmatched bases: 10.

This clonotype was observed at least ten times. The rearrangement uses TRBV28 and TRBJ2-3, with no clear D. The CDR3 loop spans 11 amino acids. In germline, CDR1 is MDHEN, CDR2 SYDVKM. With 5 bases removed from V and 4 bases from J, the gap between germline ends came to 4 bases. The DNA of the CDR3 is TGTGCCAGCAGTCAACCAGATACGCAGTATTTT. This sequence encodes CASSQPDTQYF.

There are a few counts of this clonotype. The rearrangement uses TRBV5-1 and TRBJ2-1; 14 bases map to TRBD2. After removal of 4 bases from V and 5 bases from J, the junction contained 11 bases not matched to a gene. Germline CDR1 SGHRS, CDR2 YFSETQ. This CDR3 comprises 18 residues. CDR3 sequence: CASSPGLAGVIGNNEQFF. The CDR3 DNA is TGCGCCAGCAGCCCGGGACTAGCGGGAGTGATTGGAAACAATGAGCAGTTCTTC.

This clonotype was detected only a few times. J is TRBJ1-2 and V is TRBV3-1; D is ambiguous. The V gene's germline CDR1 is LGHDT and CDR2 YNNKEL (reference sequence). The CDR3 has 16 residues. Trimming removed 3 bases from V and 4 bases from J, with 18 bases in between. CDR3: CASSHLPRGEAYGYTF. The CDR3 DNA reads as TGTGCCAGCAGCCATTTACCCCGAGGCGAGGCCTATGGCTACACCTTC.

This clonotype was recorded many times. V is TRBV10-3 and J is TRBJ1-4; D possibly corresponds to TRBD1 (5 bases). Trimming left V 6 bases short and J 8 bases short, with 10 bases between. The CDR3 length is 12 residues. Germline CDR1 and CDR2: ENHRY and SYGVKD. The CDR3 is CAIRTRDEKLFF. As DNA, the CDR3 is TGTGCCATCAGGACGCGGGACGAAAAACTGTTTTTT.

This clonotype was recorded many times. This chain links TRBV27 with TRBJ2-6; TRBD2 is a possible D gene (6 bases). The CDR3 spans 15 residues. Germline loops: CDR1 MNHEY, CDR2 SMNVEV (reference sequence). V gave up 6 bases and J gave up 1 base, with 10 bases separating them. CDR3 in DNA: TGTGCCAGCAGACAGGAGGGGTCTGGGGCCAACGTCCTGACTTTC. Its translation is CASRQEGSGANVLTF. The full variable domain, with the rest looked up from reference TRBV27 and TRBJ2-6, is EAQVTQNPRYLITVTGKKLTVTCSQNMNHEYMSWYRQDPGLGLRQIYYSMNVEVTDKGDVPEGYKVSRKEKRNFPLILESPSPNQTSLYFCASRQEGSGANVLTFGAGSRLTVL.

The V call is TRBV7-9, the J call TRBJ2-3; TRBD1 agrees at 7 bases. J was trimmed by 13 bases and V by 6 bases; bases with no gene match: 10. There are 12 residues in the CDR3. From germline, CDR1 is SEHNR and CDR2 FQNEAQ (reference sequence). The CDR3 region has the DNA TGTGCCAGCAGTTCTGGGACAGACCTAGAGTATTTT. Translation: CASSSGTDLEYF. Together with reference TRBV7-9 and TRBJ2-3, the CDR3 gives the full variable domain: DTGVSQNPRHKITKRGQNVTFRCDPISEHNRLYWYRQTLGQGPEFLTYFQNEAQLEKSRLLSDRFSAERPKGSFSTLEIQRTEQGDSAMYLCASSSGTDLEYFGPGTRLTVL.

In this sample, this clonotype turned up many times. The V and J genes are TRBV9 and TRBJ1-2, with TRBD1 matching over 11 bases. The trim removed 4 bases at V and 3 bases at J, leaving 5 bases unmatched. The CDR3 sequence is 15 residues long. Germline V gene sequence: CDR1 SGDLS, CDR2 YYNGEE. CDR3 coding DNA: TGTGCCAGCAGCTTCGGACAGGGGGCTTACTATGGCTACACCTTC. This sequence encodes CASSFGQGAYYGYTF.

This clonotype was found a few times. The chain uses TRBV6-1 and TRBJ1-1, with 7 positions matching TRBD1. Trimming at V came to 6 bases and at J to 3 bases, leaving 13 bases not matched to a gene. This CDR3 comprises 16 residues. Germline V gene sequence: CDR1 MNHNS, CDR2 SASEGT. CDR3 in amino acids: CASSETFDRDDTEAFF. The CDR3 nucleotides read TGTGCCAGCAGCGAGACGTTTGACAGGGATGACACTGAAGCTTTCTTT.

This clonotype was observed a handful of times. The chain carries TRBV20-1 and TRBJ2-7; TRBD2 might be the D (7 bases). Trimming shortened V by 3 bases and J by 6 bases, and 15 bases separated the two germline ends. This CDR3 comprises 13 residues. Germline-derived CDR1 and CDR2 are DFQATT and SNEGSKA (reference sequence). CDR3 nucleotide sequence: TGCAGTGCTAGGCGTAGGGGAGGGGGCGAGCAGTACTTC. This codes for CSARRRGGGEQYF.

This clonotype came up a few times. The chain combines TRBV3-1 with TRBJ1-2, with 8 bases fitting TRBD1. This CDR3 is 14 amino acids long. V trimming: 0 bases; J trimming: 5 bases; junction bases outside the gene matches: 2. CDR1 is LGHDT, CDR2 YNNKEL, per germline (reference sequence). The CDR3 region is CASSQDTGGYGYTF. As DNA, the CDR3 is TGTGCCAGCAGCCAAGACACAGGGGGATATGGCTACACCTTC.

The rearrangement uses TRBV29-1 and TRBJ2-2; a possible D gene is TRBD2 (6 bases). Trimming removed 6 bases at V and 7 bases at J, with 12 bases between. Germline lookup yields CDR1 SQVTM and CDR2 ANQGSEA. This CDR3 is 12 amino acids long. Here the CDR3 DNA reads TGCAGCGTGGGGAGTAGCGGCGGGGAGCTGTTTTTT. It yields the protein CSVGSSGGELFF.

This clonotype has only a few counts. The chain has TRBV19 and TRBJ1-5; 8 bases are shared with TRBD1. Per the germline V gene, CDR1 is LNHDA and CDR2 is SQIVND (reference sequence). There are 17 residues in the CDR3. The ends lost 2 bases at V and 0 bases at J; junction bases unmatched: 6. The CDR3 loop reads CASSILGTGYSNQPQHF. In DNA, the CDR3 is TGTGCCAGTAGTATACTGGGGACAGGTTATAGCAATCAGCCCCAGCATTTT.

Note on this clonotype: A read error may be the cause here, since a much bigger clone is one base away. The chain recombines TRBV29-1 with TRBJ2-1; 9 positions match TRBD2. The length of the CDR3 is 16 residues. Germline assignment: CDR1 SQVTM and CDR2 ANQGSEA. The DNA for the CDR3 is TGCAGCGTTGAGAGGGGAGGGGTAGCGGGAGACAATGAGCTGTTCTTC. Its protein product is CSVERGGVAGDNELFF.

This clonotype was found many times. The genes are TRBV18 and TRBJ1-1; D call uncertain. This CDR3 is built from 14 residues. Trimming stripped 2 bases from V and 1 base from J, with 8 bases between. CDR1 is KGHSH, CDR2 LQKENI, per germline. CDR3 DNA: TGTGCCAGCTCACCATACGGACGGAACACTGAAGCTTTCTTT. It is translated as CASSPYGRNTEAFF. Filled out from reference TRBV18 and TRBJ1-1, the complete variable domain reads NAGVMQNPRHLVRRRGQEARLRCSPMKGHSHVYWYRQLPEEGLKFMVYLQKENIIDESGMPKERFSAEFPKEGPSILRIQQVVRGDSAAYFCASSPYGRNTEAFFGQGTRLTVV.

Many counts were recorded for this clonotype. The V call is TRBV18, the J call TRBJ2-7; TRBD2 is a possible D gene (6 bases). CDR3 size: 14 residues. The germline V gene encodes CDR1 KGHSH and CDR2 LQKENI. Trimming removed 6 bases at V and 3 bases at J, with 15 bases between. The CDR3 region has the DNA TGTGCCAGCTCCCGCGCCGGGACTCTCTACGAGCAGTACTTC. It codes for CASSRAGTLYEQYF.

This rearrangement joins TRBV30 to TRBJ1-2; TRBD1 agrees at 10 bases. In germline, CDR1 is GTSNPN, CDR2 SVGIG (reference sequence). The CDR3 has 12 amino acids. V was pared by 8 bases and J by 7 bases, with 7 bases of the junction left unmatched. CDR3 residues: CARWDRGIGYTF. CDR3 nucleotide sequence: TGTGCCCGATGGGACAGGGGAATTGGCTACACCTTC.

The chain combines TRBV12-3 or TRBV12-4 with TRBJ1-2; maybe TRBD1 (6 bases). This CDR3 contains 15 residues. With 2 bases removed from V and 5 bases from J, the gap between germline ends came to 15 bases. The CDR3 sequence is CASSLRGAPVYGYTF. In nucleotides, the CDR3 is TGTGCCAGCAGTTTACGGGGGGCCCCGGTTTATGGCTACACCTTC.